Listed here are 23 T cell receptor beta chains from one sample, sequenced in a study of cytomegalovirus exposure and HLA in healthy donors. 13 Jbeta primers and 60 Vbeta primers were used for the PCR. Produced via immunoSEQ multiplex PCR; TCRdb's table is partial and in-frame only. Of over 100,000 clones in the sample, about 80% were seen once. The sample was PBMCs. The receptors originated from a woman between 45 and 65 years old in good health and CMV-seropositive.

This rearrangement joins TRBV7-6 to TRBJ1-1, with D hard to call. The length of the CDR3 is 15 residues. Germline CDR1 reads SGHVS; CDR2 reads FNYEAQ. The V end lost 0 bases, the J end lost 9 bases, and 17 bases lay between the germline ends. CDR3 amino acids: CASSLAGRGHYKAFF. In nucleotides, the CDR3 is TGTGCCAGCAGCTTAGCGGGGAGAGGCCATTATAAAGCTTTCTTT.

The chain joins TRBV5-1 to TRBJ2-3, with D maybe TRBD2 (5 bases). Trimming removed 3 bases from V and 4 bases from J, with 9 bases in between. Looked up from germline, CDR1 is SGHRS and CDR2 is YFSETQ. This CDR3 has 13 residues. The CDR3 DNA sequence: TGCGCCAGCAGCTGGCGGGCCTCAGATACGCAGTATTTT. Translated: CASSWRASDTQYF.

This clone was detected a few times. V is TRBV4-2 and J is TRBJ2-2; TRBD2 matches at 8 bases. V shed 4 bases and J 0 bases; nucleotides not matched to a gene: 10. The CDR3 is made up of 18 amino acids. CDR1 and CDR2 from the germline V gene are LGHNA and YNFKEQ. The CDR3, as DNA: TGTGCCAGCAGCCCCAGGGGCGGGGGGCCGGCGAACACCGGGGAGCTGTTTTTT. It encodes CASSPRGGGPANTGELFF.

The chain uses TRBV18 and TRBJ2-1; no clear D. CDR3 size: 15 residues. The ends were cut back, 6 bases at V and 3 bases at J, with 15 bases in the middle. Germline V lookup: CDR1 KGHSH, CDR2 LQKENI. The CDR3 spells CASSPLLVVYNEQFF. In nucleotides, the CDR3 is TGTGCCAGCTCCCCGTTACTTGTCGTCTACAATGAGCAGTTCTTC.

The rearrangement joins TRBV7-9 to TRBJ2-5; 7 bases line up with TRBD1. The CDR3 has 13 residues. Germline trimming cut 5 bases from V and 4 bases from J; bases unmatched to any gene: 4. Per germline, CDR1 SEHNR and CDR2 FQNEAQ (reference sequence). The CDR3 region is CASSAGGAETQYF. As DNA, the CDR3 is TGTGCCAGCAGCGCAGGGGGAGCAGAGACCCAGTACTTC.

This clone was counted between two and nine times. CDR3 protein: CASRRSPTGSSTDTQYF. The CDR3 DNA reads as TGCGCCAGCAGGAGGTCCCCCACAGGGTCTAGCACAGATACGCAGTATTTT. The V gene is TRBV4-1, the J gene TRBJ2-3, with D tentatively TRBD1 (6 bases). Trimming took off 6 bases at V and 0 bases at J, with 19 bases between the two ends. The CDR3 is made up of 17 amino acids. Germline-derived CDR1 and CDR2 are MGHRA and YSYEKL.

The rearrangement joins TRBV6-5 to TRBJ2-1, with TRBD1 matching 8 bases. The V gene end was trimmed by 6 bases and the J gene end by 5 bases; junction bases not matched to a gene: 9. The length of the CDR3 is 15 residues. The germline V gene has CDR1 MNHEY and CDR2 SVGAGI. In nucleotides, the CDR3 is TGTGCCAGCAGACGAACAGGGGGGCGGGACAATGAGCAGTTCTTC. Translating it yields CASRRTGGRDNEQFF.

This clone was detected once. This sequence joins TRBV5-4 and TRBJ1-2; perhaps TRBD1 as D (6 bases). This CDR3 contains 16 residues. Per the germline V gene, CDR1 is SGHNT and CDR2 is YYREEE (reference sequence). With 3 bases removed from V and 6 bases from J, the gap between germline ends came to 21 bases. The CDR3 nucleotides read TGTGCCAGCAGCTCTACAGGGAAGGGTAGAGGGGATGGCTACACCTTC. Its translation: CASSSTGKGRGDGYTF. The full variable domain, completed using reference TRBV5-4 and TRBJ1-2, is ETGVTQSPTHLIKTRGQQVTLRCSSQSGHNTVSWYQQALGQGPQFIFQYYREEENGRGNFPPRFSGLQFPNYSSELNVNALELDDSALYLCASSSTGKGRGDGYTFGSGTRLTVV.

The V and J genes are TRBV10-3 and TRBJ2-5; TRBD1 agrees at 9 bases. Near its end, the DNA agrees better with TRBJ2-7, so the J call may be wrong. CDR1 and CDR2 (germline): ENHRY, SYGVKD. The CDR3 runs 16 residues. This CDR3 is CAISEETGGLTYEQYF. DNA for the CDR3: TGTGCCATCAGTGAAGAGACAGGGGGGTTGACCTACGAGCAGTACTTC.

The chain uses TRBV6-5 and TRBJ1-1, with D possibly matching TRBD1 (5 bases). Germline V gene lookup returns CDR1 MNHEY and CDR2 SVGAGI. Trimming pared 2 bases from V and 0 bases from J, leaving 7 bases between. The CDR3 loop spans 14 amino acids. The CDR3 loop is CASSYGGVNTEAFF. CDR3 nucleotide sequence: TGTGCCAGCAGTTACGGGGGGGTGAACACTGAAGCTTTCTTT.

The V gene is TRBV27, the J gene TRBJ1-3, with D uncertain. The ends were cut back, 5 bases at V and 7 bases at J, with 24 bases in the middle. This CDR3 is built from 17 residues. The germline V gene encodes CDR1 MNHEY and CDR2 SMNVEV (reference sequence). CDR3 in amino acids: CASSPSPAPGPGNTIYF. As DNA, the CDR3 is TGTGCCAGCAGTCCCTCTCCTGCGCCGGGTCCGGGGAACACCATATATTTT.

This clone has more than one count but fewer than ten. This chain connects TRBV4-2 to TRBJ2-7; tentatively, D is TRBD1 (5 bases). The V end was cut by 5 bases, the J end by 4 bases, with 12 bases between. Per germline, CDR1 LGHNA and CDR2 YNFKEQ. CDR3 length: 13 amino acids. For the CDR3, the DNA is TGTGCCAGCAGCTTGGAACAGGCTTACGAGCAGTACTTC. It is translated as CASSLEQAYEQYF.

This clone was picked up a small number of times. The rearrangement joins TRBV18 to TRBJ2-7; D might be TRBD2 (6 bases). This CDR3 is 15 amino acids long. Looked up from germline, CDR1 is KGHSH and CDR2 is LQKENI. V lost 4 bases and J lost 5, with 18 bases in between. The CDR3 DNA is TGTGCCAGCTCACTTACGTTCGGGAGTGGAAACGAGCAGTACTTC. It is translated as CASSLTFGSGNEQYF.

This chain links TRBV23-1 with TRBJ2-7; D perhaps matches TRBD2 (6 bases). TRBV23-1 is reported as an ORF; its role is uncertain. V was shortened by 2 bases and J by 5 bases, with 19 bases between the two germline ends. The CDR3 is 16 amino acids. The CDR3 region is CASSQPGSRSGDEQYF. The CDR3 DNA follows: TGCGCCAGCAGTCAACCCGGGAGCCGCTCCGGGGACGAGCAGTACTTC.

As DNA, the CDR3 is TGTGCCAGCAGCCAGACTAGCGGGAGCACAGATACGCAGTATTTT. Translation: CASSQTSGSTDTQYF. The chain joins TRBV7-3 to TRBJ2-3; 10 positions match TRBD2. The CDR3 has 15 residues. Trimming removed 5 bases from V and 0 bases from J; junction bases left unmatched: 2. CDR1 is SGHTA and CDR2 is FQGTGA in the germline V gene.

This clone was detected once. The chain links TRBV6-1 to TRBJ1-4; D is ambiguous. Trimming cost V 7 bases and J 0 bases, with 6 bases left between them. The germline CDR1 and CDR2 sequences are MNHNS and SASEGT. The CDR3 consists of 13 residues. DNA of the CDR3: TGTGCCAGCAAGCGAGCAACTAATGAAAAACTGTTTTTT. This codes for CASKRATNEKLFF.

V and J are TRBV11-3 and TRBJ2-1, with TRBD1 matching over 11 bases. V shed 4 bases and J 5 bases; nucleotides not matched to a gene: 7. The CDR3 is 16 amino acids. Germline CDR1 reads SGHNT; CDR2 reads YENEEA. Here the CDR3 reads CASSSGTGGTHNEQFF. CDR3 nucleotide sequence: TGTGCCAGCAGCTCAGGGACAGGGGGAACCCACAATGAGCAGTTCTTC.

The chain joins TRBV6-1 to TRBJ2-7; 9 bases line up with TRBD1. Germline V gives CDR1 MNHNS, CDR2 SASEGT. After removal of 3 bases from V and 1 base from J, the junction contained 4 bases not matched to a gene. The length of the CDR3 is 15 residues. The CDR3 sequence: CASSDSTGGSYEQYF. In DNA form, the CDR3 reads TGTGCCAGCAGTGATTCGACAGGGGGGTCCTACGAGCAGTACTTC.

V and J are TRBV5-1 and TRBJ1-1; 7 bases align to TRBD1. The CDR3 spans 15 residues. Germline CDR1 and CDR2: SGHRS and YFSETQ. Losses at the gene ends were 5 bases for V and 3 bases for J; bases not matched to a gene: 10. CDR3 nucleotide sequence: TGCGCCAGCAGGTTGCCTTCAACAGGGGACACTGAAGCTTTCTTT. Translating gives CASRLPSTGDTEAFF. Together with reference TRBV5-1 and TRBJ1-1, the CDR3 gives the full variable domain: KAGVTQTPRYLIKTRGQQVTLSCSPISGHRSVSWYQQTPGQGLQFLFEYFSETQRNKGNFPGRFSGRQFSNSRSEMNVSTLELGDSALYLCASRLPSTGDTEAFFGQGTRLTVV.

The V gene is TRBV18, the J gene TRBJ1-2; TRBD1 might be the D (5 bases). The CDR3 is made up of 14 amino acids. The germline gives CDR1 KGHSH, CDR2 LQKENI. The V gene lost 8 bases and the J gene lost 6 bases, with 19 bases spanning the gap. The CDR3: CASHSSRGVHGYTF. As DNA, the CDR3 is TGTGCCAGCCACTCTTCGCGGGGGGTACATGGCTACACCTTC.

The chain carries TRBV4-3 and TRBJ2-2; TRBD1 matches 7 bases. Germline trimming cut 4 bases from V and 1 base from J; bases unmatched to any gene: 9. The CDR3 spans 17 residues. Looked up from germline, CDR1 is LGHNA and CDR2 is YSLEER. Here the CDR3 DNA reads TGCGCCAGCAGCCGTGGGACGACAGGGATGAACACCGGGGAGCTGTTTTTT. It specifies CASSRGTTGMNTGELFF.

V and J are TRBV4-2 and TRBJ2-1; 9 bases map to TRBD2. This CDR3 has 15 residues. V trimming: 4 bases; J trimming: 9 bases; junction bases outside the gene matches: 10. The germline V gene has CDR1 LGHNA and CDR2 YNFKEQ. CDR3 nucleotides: TGTGCCAGCAGCCCCCCGGCCCTAGCGGGGCCTGAGCAGTTCTTC. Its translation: CASSPPALAGPEQFF.

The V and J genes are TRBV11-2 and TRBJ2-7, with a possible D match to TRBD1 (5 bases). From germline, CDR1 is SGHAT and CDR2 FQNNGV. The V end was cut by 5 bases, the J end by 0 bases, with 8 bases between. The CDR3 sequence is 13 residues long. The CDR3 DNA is TGTGCCAGCAGCGTCAGGGTCTCCTACGAGCAGTACTTC. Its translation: CASSVRVSYEQYF.